The rows below give T cell receptor beta chains drawn from one sample of a study of cytomegalovirus exposure and HLA in healthy donors. Sequencing used immunoSEQ multiplex PCR; TCRdb keeps in-frame clones, though not all of them. The profile shows more than 130,000 clones, just under 85% of them singletons. The sequencing input was PBMCs. These receptors came from a man aged 35 to 55 in good health and CMV-seropositive. Both conserved end residues are part of each CDR3. Each record gives: D gene, clone size, J gene, V gene, CDR3 DNA, CDR3 protein. The D gene is left open where the match is weak. Not all rows give a size; the values are once, few, many and, for expanded clones, a class.

- | - | TRBJ2-3 | TRBV13 | TGTGCCAGCAGCTCCCCGACTGACCCCCCGACGCAGTATTTT | CASSSPTDPPTQYF
- | - | TRBJ2-4 | TRBV29-1 | TGCAGCGTGCGTACGGGACTCAAAAACATTCAGTACTTC | CSVRTGLKNIQYF
- | once | TRBJ2-5 | TRBV2 | TGTGCCAGCAGCGCTTGGGGCAGAGAGATGGAGACCCAGTACTTC | CASSAWGREMETQYF
TRBD1 | once | TRBJ2-5 | TRBV7-9 | TGTGCCAGCAGCTTAGCTACAGGGGTGACCCAGTACTTC | CASSLATGVTQYF
TRBD1 | - | TRBJ2-1 | TRBV5-1 | TGCGCCAGCAGCTTTACAGGGGATCAGGGTGAGCAGTTCTTC | CASSFTGDQGEQFF
- | - | TRBJ2-2 | TRBV5-1 | TGCGCCAGCAGCTTGGAGAGCCAGGGTGGGTACACCGGGGAGCTGTTTTTT | CASSLESQGGYTGELFF
- | - | TRBJ2-2 | TRBV6-6 | TGTGCCAGCATTGCACCGGCGGAGAACACCGGGGAGCTGTTTTTT | CASIAPAENTGELFF
TRBD2 | - | TRBJ2-3 | TRBV29-1 | TGCAGCGCCGGGGGGGGTTTTACTAGCACAGATACGCAGTATTTT | CSAGGGFTSTDTQYF
- | - | TRBJ2-1 | TRBV27 | TGTGCCAGCAGTTTGGTAGACTCCAGCAATGAGCAGTTCTTC | CASSLVDSSNEQFF
- | - | TRBJ2-5 | TRBV19 | TGTGCCAGTAGTCCGGACAGGGACCCATCGGGGGGAGAGACCCAGTACTTC | CASSPDRDPSGGETQYF
TRBD1 | - | TRBJ2-7 | TRBV18 | TGTGCCAGCTCACCTGATCCCGGGACAGGGTATTCCTACGAGCAGTACTTC | CASSPDPGTGYSYEQYF
- | once | TRBJ2-2 | TRBV7-3 | TGTGCCAGCAGCTTAGGGCCCCGCACCGGGGAGCTGTTTTTT | CASSLGPRTGELFF
- | - | TRBJ2-7 | TRBV10-3 | TGTGCCACCCGGGGGACAGCAAGAAATTACGAGCAGTACTTC | CATRGTARNYEQYF
- | once | TRBJ2-3 | TRBV5-4 | TGTGCCAGCAGCATCCGAGATGGTTCAACCACAGATACGCAGTATTTT | CASSIRDGSTTDTQYF
- | - | TRBJ2-1 | TRBV4-2 | TGTGCCAGCAGCCAAGAGGTGCTATCCTACAATGAGCAGTTCTTC | CASSQEVLSYNEQFF
- | - | TRBJ1-1 | TRBV7-6 | TGTGCCAGCAGTTTAAACCTGCGGACTGAAGCTTTCTTT | CASSLNLRTEAFF
- | - | TRBJ1-5 | TRBV6-1 | TGTGCCAGCAGTGGACAGACTAGGCAGCCCCAGCATTTT | CASSGQTRQPQHF
TRBD2 | - | TRBJ2-5 | TRBV29-1 | TGCAGCGCCTCCGCCGGGACTAGCGGGAGGGATGAGACCCAGTACTTC | CSASAGTSGRDETQYF
- | - | TRBJ2-7 | TRBV30 | TGTGCCTGGAGTGTAGACAGAAACGAGCAGTACTTC | CAWSVDRNEQYF
- | - | TRBJ1-1 | TRBV7-8 | TGTGCCAGCAGCGAGGTGGACCATGGAGGCACTGAAGCTTTCTTT | CASSEVDHGGTEAFF
TRBD2 | - | TRBJ2-3 | TRBV30 | TGTGCCTGGAGTGGGCTGGCGGGAGTGGGGGGAGATACGCAGTATTTT | CAWSGLAGVGGDTQYF
- | once | TRBJ1-5 | TRBV10-1 | TGCGCCAGCAGTGCAGGGGATCAGCCCCAGCATTTT | CASSAGDQPQHF
- | - | TRBJ2-2 | TRBV6-5 | TGTGCCAGCAGTTACTCGGGGGTGGGGGGCACCGGGGAGCTGTTTTTT | CASSYSGVGGTGELFF
TRBD2 | - | TRBJ2-7 | TRBV7-9 | TGTGCCAGCAGCCTTGGACTAGCGGGAAAGGCTTACGAGCAGTACTTC | CASSLGLAGKAYEQYF
- | - | TRBJ2-1 | TRBV9 | TGTGCCAGCAGCCCAGGGCAGGGGACTACTCAAGCCTACAATGAGCAGTTCTTC | CASSPGQGTTQAYNEQFF
- | once | TRBJ2-2 | TRBV27 | TGTGCCAGCACTTATTCCAGGGGAGGGACCGGGGAGCTGTTTTTT | CASTYSRGGTGELFF
- | - | TRBJ2-1 | TRBV29-1 | TGCAGCGCCTACCGAGGGAACCGGGTTCGGTTCTTC | CSAYRGNRVRFF
- | - | TRBJ1-1 | TRBV18 | TGTGCCAGCTCACCACGTGTAGCCGACGGGGGCACTGAAGCTTTCTTT | CASSPRVADGGTEAFF
- | - | TRBJ1-2 | TRBV9 | TGTGCCAGCAGCGTGGCGGACTATGGCTACACCTTC | CASSVADYGYTF
- | - | TRBJ2-1 | TRBV27 | TGTGCCAGCAGCCCCAGGTGGGGCCCCTACAATGAGCAGTTCTTC | CASSPRWGPYNEQFF
- | - | TRBJ2-2 | TRBV5-1 | TGCGCCAGCAGGGGTTCAGGGACAGGGGAGCTGTTTTTT | CASRGSGTGELFF
TRBD2 | - | TRBJ2-1 | TRBV7-6 | TGTGCCAGCAGCTTCGGGACTAGCGGGGGGAATGAGCAGTTCTTC | CASSFGTSGGNEQFF
- | - | TRBJ2-5 | TRBV6-4 | TGTGCCAGCAGTCCGGAGGAGGGAGAGACCCAGTACTTC | CASSPEEGETQYF
TRBD2 | - | TRBJ2-5 | TRBV5-4 | TGTGCCAGCAGCTCCTGGACTAGCGGGAGGGGGACCCAGTACTTC | CASSSWTSGRGTQYF
- | medium-sized | TRBJ1-2 | TRBV30 | TGTGCCTGGAGTGTACAATCGGGAGGGGGCTATGGCTACACCTTC | CAWSVQSGGGYGYTF
TRBD2 | - | TRBJ2-1 | TRBV4-2 | TGTGCCAGCAGCCAAGTGGGACTAGCGGGAGGGCGCAATCACAATGAGCAGTTCTTC | CASSQVGLAGGRNHNEQFF
TRBD1 | - | TRBJ1-1 | TRBV6-5 | TGTGCCAGCAGTACAGGGGGCCTGAGCACTGAAGCTTTCTTT | CASSTGGLSTEAFF
- | - | TRBJ1-5 | TRBV19 | TGTGCCAGTAGCCCCACAGGGTCTTATCAGCCCCAGCATTTT | CASSPTGSYQPQHF
- | - | TRBJ1-2 | TRBV5-1 | TGCGCCAGCAGTCCGGACACCTATGGCTACACCTTC | CASSPDTYGYTF
TRBD1 | - | TRBJ1-2 | TRBV30 | TGTGCCTGGAGTTTGGCCGGACAGGGGGCGGGCTACACCTTC | CAWSLAGQGAGYTF
- | once | TRBJ2-3 | TRBV5-1 | TGCGCCAGCAGCTTGGCCGGGACAGATACGCAGTATTTT | CASSLAGTDTQYF
- | few | TRBJ2-1 | TRBV4-2 | TGTGCCAGCAGCCAATTAGGGAGCGGCAACAATGAGCAGTTCTTC | CASSQLGSGNNEQFF
- | - | TRBJ2-1 | TRBV6-1 | TGTGCCAGCAGTGAAGTGTCAGGGGTTTACAATGAGCAGTTCTTC | CASSEVSGVYNEQFF
- | - | TRBJ1-2 | TRBV5-1 | TGCGCCAGCAGCTTGGACAGCACCGCCTATGGCTACACCTTC | CASSLDSTAYGYTF
TRBD2 | - | TRBJ2-1 | TRBV5-1 | TGCGCCAGCAGGCCACCGGGACTAGCGGGGAATGAGCAGTTCTTC | CASRPPGLAGNEQFF
- | - | TRBJ2-1 | TRBV25-1 | TGTGCCAGCAGGGAGAAGGGTCGGGGTGTCAATGAGCAGTTCTTC | CASREKGRGVNEQFF
TRBD1 | few | TRBJ1-6 | TRBV6-1 | TGTGCCAGCAGTGGCTGGGTACAGGGGGGGGCGCAGTCACCCCTCCACTTT | CASSGWVQGGAQSPLHF
TRBD1 | once | TRBJ1-5 | TRBV19 | TGTGCCAGTACAGGGGGCCGCAATCAGCCCCAGCATTTT | CASTGGRNQPQHF
- | - | TRBJ2-1 | TRBV6-1 | TGTGCCAGCACTGGGGCGGCCCGTTCCTACAATGAGCAGTTCTTC | CASTGAARSYNEQFF
- | - | TRBJ2-2 | TRBV30 | TGTGCCTGGAGCGAAACAGGGTTCGGGGAGCTGTTTTTT | CAWSETGFGELFF
- | - | TRBJ1-5 | TRBV19 | TGTGCCAGTAGTATAGATGCCAGATATCAGCCCCAGCATTTT | CASSIDARYQPQHF